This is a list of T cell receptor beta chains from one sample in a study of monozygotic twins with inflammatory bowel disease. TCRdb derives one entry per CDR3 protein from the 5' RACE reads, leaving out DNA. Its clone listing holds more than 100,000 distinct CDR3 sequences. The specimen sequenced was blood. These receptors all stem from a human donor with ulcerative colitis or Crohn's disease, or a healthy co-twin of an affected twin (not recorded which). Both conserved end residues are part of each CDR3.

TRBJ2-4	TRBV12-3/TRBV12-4	CASSGTATKNIQYF
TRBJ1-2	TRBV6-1	CASSITGRRPYGYTF
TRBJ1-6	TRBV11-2	CASSLRSSKGEANSPLHF
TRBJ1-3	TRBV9	CANSVQLATRGSGNTLYF
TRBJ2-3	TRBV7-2	CASSPAGGSRTDTQYF
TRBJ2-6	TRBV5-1	CASSLRGLVPGGANVLTF
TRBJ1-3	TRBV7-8	CASSFANLHTIYF
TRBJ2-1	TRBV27	CASSSQGFEQFF
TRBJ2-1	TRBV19	CASSWGRGNEQFF
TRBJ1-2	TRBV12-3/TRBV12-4	CASMGVSRLNGYTF
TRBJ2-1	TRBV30	CACRPDRVQNEQFF
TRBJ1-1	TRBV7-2	CASSLEAGRSTEAFF
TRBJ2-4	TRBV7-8	CASSLVGQENIQYF
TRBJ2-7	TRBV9	CASSVESGPVEQYF
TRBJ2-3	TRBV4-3	CASSQELTSGGPDTQYF
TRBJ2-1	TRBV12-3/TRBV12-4	CASSLAVVEQFF
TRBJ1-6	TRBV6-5	CASSTQQGFTLHF
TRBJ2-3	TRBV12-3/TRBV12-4	CASSLGGGRDTQYF
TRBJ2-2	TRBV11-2	CASSLQGLDTGELFF
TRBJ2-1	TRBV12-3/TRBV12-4	CASRRLGGEQFF
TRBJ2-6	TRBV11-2	CASSLVGGGGANVLTF
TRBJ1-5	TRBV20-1	CSALWDFNQPQHF
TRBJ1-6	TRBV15	CATSRGSGVNSPLHF
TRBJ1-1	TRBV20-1	CSLGLYTEAFF
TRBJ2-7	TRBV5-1	CASGPSGQNYEQYF
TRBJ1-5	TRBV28	CASTWAANNQPQHF
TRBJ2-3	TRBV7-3	CASSSGRLAVNKTDTQYF
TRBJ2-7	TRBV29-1	CSVGLAGISYEQYF
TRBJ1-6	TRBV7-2	CASRDHRSPLHF
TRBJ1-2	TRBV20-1	CSASQGWGQVTGYGYTF
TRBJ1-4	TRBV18	CASSKIATNEKLFF
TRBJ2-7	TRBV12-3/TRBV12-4	CASRESGRPLGEQYF
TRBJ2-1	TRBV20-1	CSAHGQGNTGLAQTRVNEQFF
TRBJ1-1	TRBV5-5	CASSLQGIGMNTEAFF
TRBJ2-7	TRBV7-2	CASSRPGQGSYEQYF
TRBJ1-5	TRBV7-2	CASRRQSDQPQHF
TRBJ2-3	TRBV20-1	CSARGESTDTQYF
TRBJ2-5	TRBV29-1	CSTGTANPPTQYF
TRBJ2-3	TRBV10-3	CAIRLGTGSTDTQYF
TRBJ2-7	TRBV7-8	CASSFGTRKQEQYF
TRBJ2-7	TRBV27	CASRNWAGGSYEQYF
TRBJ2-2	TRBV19	CASTIAGGSTGELFF
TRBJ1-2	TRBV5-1	CASSFDSFNPYGYTF
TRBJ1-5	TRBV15	CATSRARMGNQPQHF